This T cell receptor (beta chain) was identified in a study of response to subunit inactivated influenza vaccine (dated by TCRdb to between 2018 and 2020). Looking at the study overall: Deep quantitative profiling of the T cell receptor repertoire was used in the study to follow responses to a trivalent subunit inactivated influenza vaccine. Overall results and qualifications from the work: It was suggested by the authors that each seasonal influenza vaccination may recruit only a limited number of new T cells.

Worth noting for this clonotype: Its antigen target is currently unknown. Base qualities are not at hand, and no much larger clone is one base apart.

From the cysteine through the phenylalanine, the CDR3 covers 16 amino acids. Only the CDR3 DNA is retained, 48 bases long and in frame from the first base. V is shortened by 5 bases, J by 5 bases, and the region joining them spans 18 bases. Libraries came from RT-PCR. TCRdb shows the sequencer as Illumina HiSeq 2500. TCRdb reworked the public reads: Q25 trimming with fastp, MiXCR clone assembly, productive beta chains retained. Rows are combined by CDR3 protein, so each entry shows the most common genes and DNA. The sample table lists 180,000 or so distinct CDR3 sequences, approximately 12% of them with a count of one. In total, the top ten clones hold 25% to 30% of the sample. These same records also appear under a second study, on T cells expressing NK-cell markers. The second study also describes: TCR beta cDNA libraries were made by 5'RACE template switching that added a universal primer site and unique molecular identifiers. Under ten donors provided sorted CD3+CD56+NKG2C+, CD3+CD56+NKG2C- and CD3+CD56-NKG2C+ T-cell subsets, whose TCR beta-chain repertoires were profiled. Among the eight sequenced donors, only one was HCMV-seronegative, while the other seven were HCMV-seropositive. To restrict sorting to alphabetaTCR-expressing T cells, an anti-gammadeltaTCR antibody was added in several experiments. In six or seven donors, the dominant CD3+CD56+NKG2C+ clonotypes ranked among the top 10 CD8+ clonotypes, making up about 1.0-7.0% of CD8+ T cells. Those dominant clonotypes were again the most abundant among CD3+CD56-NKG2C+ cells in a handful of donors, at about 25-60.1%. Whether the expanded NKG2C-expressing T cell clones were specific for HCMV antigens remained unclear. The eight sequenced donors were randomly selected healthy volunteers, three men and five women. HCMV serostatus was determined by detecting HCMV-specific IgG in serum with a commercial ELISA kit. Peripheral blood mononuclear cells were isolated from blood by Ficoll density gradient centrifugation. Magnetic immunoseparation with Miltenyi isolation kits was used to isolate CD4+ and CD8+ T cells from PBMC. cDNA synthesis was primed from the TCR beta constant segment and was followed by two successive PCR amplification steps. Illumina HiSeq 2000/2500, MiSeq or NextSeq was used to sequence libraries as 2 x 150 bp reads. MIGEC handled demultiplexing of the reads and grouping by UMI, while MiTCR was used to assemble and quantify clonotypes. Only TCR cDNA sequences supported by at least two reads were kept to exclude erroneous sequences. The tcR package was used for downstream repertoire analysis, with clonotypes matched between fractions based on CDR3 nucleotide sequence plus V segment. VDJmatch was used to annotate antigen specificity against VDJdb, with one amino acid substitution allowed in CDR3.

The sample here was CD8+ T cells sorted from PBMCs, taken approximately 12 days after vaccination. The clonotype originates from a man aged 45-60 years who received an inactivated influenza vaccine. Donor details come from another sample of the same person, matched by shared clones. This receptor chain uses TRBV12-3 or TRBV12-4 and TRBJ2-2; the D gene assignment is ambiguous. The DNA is TGTGCCAGCAGTCTACTGTACCCTGGTCGGACCGGGGAGCTGTTTTTT. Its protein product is CASSLLYPGRTGELFF.